This is a list of T cell receptor beta chains from one sample in a study of T cell repertoires in aging, cancer and after chemotherapy. TCRdb reprocessed the multiplex PCR reads via MiXCR and lists one record per CDR3 protein. Here the sample spans 2,000 to 3,000 distinct CDR3 sequences, more than 60% being singletons. The sequenced sample consisted of blood. These receptor sequences come from a human donor with a solid tumor. CDR3s include the opening cysteine and the closing phenylalanine or tryptophan. Clone size is shown for a subset of rows, as once, few, many or a class of expanded clone.

clone_size j_call v_call cdr3_aa
. TRBJ2-7 TRBV2 CASSVGPGQGSYEQYF
. TRBJ1-3 TRBV7-2 CASSLTGAGNTIYF
. TRBJ2-2 TRBV5-1 CASSLAGGTGELFF
. TRBJ1-2 TRBV20-1 CSARQTGNYGYTF
once TRBJ2-3 TRBV28 CASSLEALDTQYF
few TRBJ2-3 TRBV4-3 CASSPGVGGRALTDTQYF
. TRBJ1-4 TRBV7-9 CASSLTAKLFF
few TRBJ2-2 TRBV19 CASQIGLNAGELFF
. TRBJ1-2 TRBV27 CASSYDREYGYTF
few TRBJ1-2 TRBV29-1 CSVSPGQGYGYTF
. TRBJ2-7 TRBV27 CASRRLAGDGYEQYF
. TRBJ2-3 TRBV29-1 CSGQSTDTQYF
. TRBJ1-1 TRBV12-3/TRBV12-4 CASSLKVSGEAFF
large TRBJ2-3 TRBV13 CASSTRQETFTDTQYF
. TRBJ2-1 TRBV20-1 CSARPLAGGYNEQFF
. TRBJ1-2 TRBV27 CASSNTPGGHGYTF
. TRBJ2-7 TRBV30 CAGSRGTESYEQYF
. TRBJ2-7 TRBV6-5 CASSYSWRTGYEQYF
few TRBJ2-1 TRBV5-6 CASSPVAQRYNEQFF
few TRBJ1-3 TRBV19 CATSTRSIGGANSGNTIYF
. TRBJ2-1 TRBV19 CASSTPGAGRNNEQFF
. TRBJ1-3 TRBV20-1 CSARDPRASGNTIYF
. TRBJ2-7 TRBV20-1 CSARVGFEQYF
. TRBJ1-2 TRBV5-6 CASSLKVPRGYTF